A selection of T cell receptor beta chains follows, all from one sample in a study of identical twins. Via MiXCR, TCRdb re-called the 5' RACE reads, giving one row per CDR3 protein. This table holds under 350,000 distinct CDR3 sequences, 7.5% to 9.5% found once. This same sample was also taken into another study, of yellow fever vaccine responses in identical twins.

The sample taken for sequencing was CD8+ T cells sorted from blood. The origin of the receptors is a woman between 18 and 29 years old in good health. The CDR3 runs from the conserved cysteine through the conserved F or W. A D gene is named only where the DNA matches it firmly. Only part of the rows carry a size: once, few, many, or a class if the clone is expanded.

.	TRBV5-8	TRBJ2-7	few	TGTGCCAGCAGCTTGGTTCAGGTCGAGCAGTACTTC	CASSLVQVEQYF
.	TRBV7-9	TRBJ2-1	many	TGTGCCAGCAGCTTAGAATTGGATCCTAGAGGGTTCTTC	CASSLELDPRGFF
TRBD1	TRBV6-2/TRBV6-3	TRBJ1-1	.	TGTGCCAGCACAATTAACAGGGGAGGCACTGAAGCTTTCTTT	CASTINRGGTEAFF
TRBD2	TRBV4-2	TRBJ2-5	.	TGTGCCAGCAGCCCCGAAGGACTAGCGGGAGGGGGGGTGGAGACCCAGTACTTC	CASSPEGLAGGGVETQYF
.	TRBV7-9	TRBJ2-7	.	TGTGCCAGCAGCCCCCTCGGGGCTTTCGGCGAGCAGTACTTC	CASSPLGAFGEQYF
.	TRBV2	TRBJ2-3	few	TGTGCCATCTGTCCTCCTTTATATGGACAGCAGAACACAGATACGCAGTATTTT	CAICPPLYGQQNTDTQYF
TRBD1	TRBV5-6	TRBJ2-1	.	TGTGCCAGCAGCTTGGGACAGGGGGCGCAGAATGAGCAGTTCTTC	CASSLGQGAQNEQFF
.	TRBV7-9	TRBJ1-2	many	TGTGCCAGCAGCACCGGTACCTATGGCTACACCTTC	CASSTGTYGYTF
.	TRBV20-1	TRBJ2-3	.	TGCAGTGCTAGAGATTGGGGAGTCACAGATACGCAGTATTTT	CSARDWGVTDTQYF
TRBD1	TRBV7-9	TRBJ2-6	.	TGTGCCAGCAGCTTGGGGACAGGGTTATCTGGGGCCAACGTCCTGACTTTC	CASSLGTGLSGANVLTF
.	TRBV7-6	TRBJ1-4	many	TGTGCCAGCAGCTTAGGAGGGGGTGGAACTAATGAAAAACTGTTTTTT	CASSLGGGGTNEKLFF